This is a list of T cell receptor beta chains from one sample in a study of T-cell reconstitution after alpha-beta-depleted transplantation in children. TCRdb recomputed calls from the PCR reads with MiXCR, one row per CDR3 protein. This table holds some 520,000 distinct CDR3 sequences, around a third found once. The material sequenced was PBMCs from the stem cell graft donor, taken from the stem cell graft. The receptors were sampled from a human donor who donated a stem cell graft to a child with aplastic anemia. The CDR3 runs from the conserved cysteine through the conserved F or W.

j_call,v_call,cdr3_aa
TRBJ2-1,TRBV7-9,CASSLAQGTSYNEQFF
TRBJ1-1,TRBV16,CASSRDRADTEAFF
TRBJ1-5,TRBV4-3,CASSRDGEGPQHF
TRBJ1-5,TRBV7-9,CASSLKGDNQPQHF
TRBJ1-1,TRBV7-2,CASSPWGLAEAFF
TRBJ1-2,TRBV7-9,CASSSGRRGRDGYGYTF
TRBJ2-7,TRBV3-1,CASSQDSRDEQYF
TRBJ2-1,TRBV5-1,CASSLGLAGGFIDEQFF
TRBJ1-5,TRBV6-2/TRBV6-3,CASSYRDRRNQPQHF
TRBJ1-4,TRBV15,CATSRDRTPRGEKLFF
TRBJ2-5,TRBV7-2,CASSSRTGLETQYF
TRBJ2-2,TRBV9,CASSVTSDERGELFF
TRBJ2-3,TRBV6-4,CASSASGGADTQYF
TRBJ2-5,TRBV30,CAGRPIQGLGETQYF
TRBJ2-3,TRBV12-5,CASAEPTSGSGADTQYF
TRBJ1-1,TRBV6-5,CASSYSWGNPEAFF
TRBJ2-5,TRBV12-3/TRBV12-4,CASSPGTSGQETQYF
TRBJ1-1,TRBV4-1,CASSQDPGQWLEAFF
TRBJ2-3,TRBV5-1,CASSLGTASTDTQYF
TRBJ2-2,TRBV24-1,CATSEQGDELFF
TRBJ2-3,TRBV29-1,CSVLSLGTQYF
TRBJ1-2,TRBV4-3,CASSQDLRRVIDYGYTF
TRBJ1-2,TRBV12-3/TRBV12-4,CASSIDSYGYTF
TRBJ1-5,TRBV20-1,CSASAGNQPQHF
TRBJ2-2,TRBV29-1,CSVEGRTSGRSGTGELFF
TRBJ2-7,TRBV7-9,CASGRTSQPYEQYF
TRBJ2-2,TRBV20-1,CSARVAGGRRAGELFF
TRBJ1-5,TRBV12-3/TRBV12-4,CASSSDQRGNQPQHF
TRBJ2-7,TRBV27,CASGEGTDEQYF
TRBJ2-5,TRBV5-1,CASSLGDRPYQETQYF
TRBJ1-2,TRBV9,CASRGLAISF
TRBJ1-3,TRBV18,CASSPQDSGNTIYF
TRBJ2-5,TRBV10-3,CAISSLAGETQYF
TRBJ2-7,TRBV6-5,CASSYSKLQLSYEQYF
TRBJ2-2,TRBV6-5,CASSWTSGRIGELFF
TRBJ1-1,TRBV4-3,CASSQGRTGNTEAFF
TRBJ2-5,TRBV5-1,CASSLSGGSQETQYF
TRBJ2-2,TRBV5-5,CASSLASGQTGELFF
TRBJ1-4,TRBV5-8,CASSARAGMEEKLFF
TRBJ2-3,TRBV6-2/TRBV6-3,CASSYTVSTDTQYF
TRBJ2-1,TRBV19,CASSSGPQGHNEQFF
TRBJ2-3,TRBV12-3/TRBV12-4,CASSFTATDTQYF
TRBJ1-1,TRBV9,CASSVAPAGNTEAFF
TRBJ1-6,TRBV3-1,CASSQERTWGQGVSPLHF
TRBJ2-1,TRBV7-2,CASSPLEGLSYNEQFF